The present T cell receptor (beta chain) was sequenced within a study of regulatory T cells in long-lasting Graves disease. The table lists this clonotype with a few counts. Its antigen is currently unknown. Indicated time point: persistent/refractory GD, antithyroid drugs over 5 years with positive TRAb. Isolated PBMC RNA provided the starting material for the TCR library. Study-wide findings and caveats: New patients shared fewer public clonotypes (approximately 1,000) than persistent patients did (roughly 2,500). The TCR repertoire of persistent Graves' patients was less diverse than that of newly diagnosed ones.

According to the study, TCR beta libraries were built with iRepertoire HTBI primers and CDR3-region Arm-PCR. TCRdb reprocessed the multiplex PCR reads with MiXCR, giving one entry per CDR3 protein. Among about 470,000 distinct CDR3 sequences, roughly 21% were seen once, and the ten largest hold approximately 6.4%. This TCR came from a female donor with Graves disease. The input for sequencing was peripheral blood mononuclear cells (PBMCs), taken when the disease was refractory, from a patient treated with antithyroid drugs.

The CDR3 loop is CASTAMDSHSPLHF. The CDR3 bases are TGTGCCAGCACCGCTATGGACAGTCATTCACCCCTCCACTTT. The chain joins TRBV12-3 or TRBV12-4 to TRBJ1-6, with D perhaps matching TRBD1 (6 bases). The V gene lost 7 bases and the J gene lost 8 bases, with 15 bases spanning the gap. The CDR3 is made up of 14 amino acids.